The present entry profiles one TCR beta chain with its context. Per the authors' pipeline: Amplification of reference gene primers was used by the study to estimate nucleated cell counts. Using immunoSEQ multiplex PCR, the repertoire was profiled, and TCRdb retains in-frame clones only, with some absent. V and J calls and clone size come straight from that table; D and trimming were deduced from the DNA. The repertoire holds some 180,000 clones, approximately 83% seen once, with 5.5% to 8% in the top ten. This sample was taken from a study of blood T cell repertoires in COVID-19. Study overall: There were acute and convalescent COVID-19 samples, and they came from the United States, Italy and Spain. PBMCs, B-cell-depleted T cells, or T cells were the source of the cDNA or gDNA that made up the material.

Sequencing was carried out using peripheral blood. The receptor was isolated from a woman between 40 and 50 years old with COVID-19, enrolled during active disease.

The CDR3 nucleotides are TGTGCCAGCAGTTACCTCGTCTCCTATGGCTACACCTTC. Protein product: CASSYLVSYGYTF. J is TRBJ1-2 and V is TRBV6-6; D remains unclear. This CDR3 is 13 amino acids long. The V and J ends lost 2 bases and 4 bases respectively, with 8 bases between them. The germline gives CDR1 MNHNY, CDR2 SVGAGI (reference sequence).